This T cell receptor beta chain was identified during a study of shared clonotypes between healthy human individuals. About the research overall: Per donor, CD8 memory used one plate, CD8 naive used two, CD4 memory used three and CD4 naive used three.

The J segment lost 0 bases and the V segment lost 6 bases, leaving 9 bases of the junction unmatched. Per germline, CDR1 ENHRY and CDR2 SYGVKD. The CDR3 is 17 amino acids. Remarks on this clone: Its antigen is undetermined.

Study-wide points: Sorted-subset sequencing, rarefaction showed, was incomplete despite large depth.

Assay: immunoSEQ multiplex PCR; the TCRdb copy retains only in-frame clones and omits some. Of more than 2 million clones in the sample, approximately 95% were seen once. Sequencing input: naive CD4+ T cells sorted from blood. The subset: CD45RA+ positively selected. This sequence originates from a man aged 18 to 30 in good health. This chain links TRBV10-3 with TRBJ2-7, with 12 bases lining up with TRBD1. The CDR3: CAISPGQGARNSYEQYF. CDR3 sequence (DNA): TGTGCCATCAGCCCGGGACAGGGGGCAAGGAACTCCTACGAGCAGTACTTC.